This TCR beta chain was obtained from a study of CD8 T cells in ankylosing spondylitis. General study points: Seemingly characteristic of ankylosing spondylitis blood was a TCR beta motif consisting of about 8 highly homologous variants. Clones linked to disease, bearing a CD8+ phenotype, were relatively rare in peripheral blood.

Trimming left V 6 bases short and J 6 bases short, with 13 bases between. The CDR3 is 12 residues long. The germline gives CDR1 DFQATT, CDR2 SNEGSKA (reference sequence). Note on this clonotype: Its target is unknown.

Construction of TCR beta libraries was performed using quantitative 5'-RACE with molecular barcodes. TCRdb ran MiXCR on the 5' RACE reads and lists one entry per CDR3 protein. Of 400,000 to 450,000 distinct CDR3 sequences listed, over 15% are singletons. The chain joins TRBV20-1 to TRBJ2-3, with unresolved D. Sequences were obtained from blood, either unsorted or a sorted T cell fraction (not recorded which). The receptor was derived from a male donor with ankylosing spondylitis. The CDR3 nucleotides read TGCAGTGCAACCCCCAAGCGTGATACGCAGTATTTT. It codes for CSATPKRDTQYF.